The 29 T cell receptor beta chains below were found in one sample sequenced in a study of long-term antiretroviral therapy in people with HIV. Assay version v3.0 of immunoSEQ was used, and it was run at survey level. Libraries were prepared by immunoSEQ multiplex PCR; TCRdb keeps only in-frame clonotypes and omits some of them. The repertoire holds about 14,000 clones, with 70% to 90% as singletons. The specimen comprised unsorted PBMCs, sampled 6.2 years after starting antiretroviral therapy. The receptor set was obtained from a middle-aged man with HIV.

The chain has TRBV5-1 and TRBJ2-5, with D maybe TRBD2 (6 bases). The germline V gene has CDR1 SGHRS and CDR2 YFSETQ. V gave up 7 bases and J gave up 3 bases, with 16 bases separating them. The CDR3 has 14 residues. The CDR3 DNA reads TGCGCCAGCCTGCCCGGGACGGGAGAAGAGACCCAGTACTTC. This gives the protein CASLPGTGEETQYF. The complete variable domain, with remaining parts taken from reference TRBV5-1 and TRBJ2-5, reads KAGVTQTPRYLIKTRGQQVTLSCSPISGHRSVSWYQQTPGQGLQFLFEYFSETQRNKGNFPGRFSGRQFSNSRSEMNVSTLELGDSALYLCASLPGTGEETQYFGPGTRLLVL.

V and J are TRBV28 and TRBJ2-7; D possibly corresponds to TRBD2 (7 bases). CDR1 is MDHEN, CDR2 SYDVKM, per germline. The CDR3 extends over 14 amino acids. V lost 4 bases, J lost 5 bases, and 15 bases lay in between. CDR3 bases: TGTGCCAGCAGTTACCCAACGGGGGGCAACGAGCAGTACTTC. It encodes CASSYPTGGNEQYF.

The CDR3 DNA reads TGTGCCAGCAGTTTAGAAGCGCGACAGAAGGGCTACACCTTC. This translates into CASSLEARQKGYTF. V and J are TRBV28 and TRBJ1-2, with D possibly being TRBD1 (5 bases). Trimming took off 2 bases at V and 8 bases at J, with 15 bases between the two ends. Germline CDR1 MDHEN, CDR2 SYDVKM. The CDR3 length is 14 residues.

The chain uses TRBV11-2 and TRBJ1-4, with D tentatively TRBD1 (6 bases). The length of the CDR3 is 15 residues. The V and J ends lost 5 bases and 3 bases respectively, with 13 bases between them. The V gene's germline CDR1 is SGHAT and CDR2 FQNNGV. Here the CDR3 DNA reads TGTGCCAGCAGCACCTACAGGGTGGCTAATGAAAAACTGTTTTTT. As protein: CASSTYRVANEKLFF.

The gene calls are TRBV29-1 and TRBJ2-7; 7 bases align to TRBD1. Germline V CDR1 and CDR2: SQVTM, ANQGSEA. The CDR3 sequence is 12 residues long. V gave up 7 bases and J gave up 0 bases; unmatched junction bases: 3. The CDR3 bases are TGCAGCGCTCGGGACAGCTCCTACGAGCAGTACTTC. Protein product: CSARDSSYEQYF.

This clone was detected only once. The chain links TRBV2 to TRBJ2-7; D unclear. In germline, CDR1 is SNHLY, CDR2 FYNNEI. The CDR3 is 14 amino acids. V was clipped by 3 bases and J by 6 bases, with 15 bases between them. CDR3 residues: CASSDYDPQREQYF. The CDR3 DNA reads TGTGCCAGCAGTGACTACGACCCACAGCGCGAGCAGTACTTC.

The V gene is TRBV7-2, the J gene TRBJ2-2, with D hard to call. This CDR3 spans 14 amino acids. Germline assignment: CDR1 SGHTA and CDR2 FQGNSA. With 1 base removed from V and 2 bases from J, the gap between germline ends came to 5 bases. CDR3 sequence (DNA): TGTGCCAGCAGCTTAGACATAAACACCGGGGAGCTGTTTTTT. Its translation is CASSLDINTGELFF. Filled out from reference TRBV7-2 and TRBJ2-2, the complete variable domain reads GAGVSQSPSNKVTEKGKDVELRCDPISGHTALYWYRQSLGQGLEFLIYFQGNSAPDKSGLPSDRFSAERTGGSVSTLTIQRTQQEDSAVYLCASSLDINTGELFFGEGSRLTVL.

The rearrangement uses TRBV28 and TRBJ2-6; tentatively, D is TRBD1 or TRBD2 (6 bases each). The germline CDR1 and CDR2 sequences are MDHEN and SYDVKM. Between the trimmed V and J ends, which lost 2 bases and 4 bases, there was a span of 12 bases. This CDR3 has 16 amino acids. In DNA, the CDR3 is TGTGCCAGCAGTTTAGTGGGGGCGGGAGGGGCCAACGTCCTGACTTTC. Protein: CASSLVGAGGANVLTF.

This chain links TRBV9 with TRBJ2-1; maybe TRBD2 (6 bases). The CDR3 is made up of 16 amino acids. CDR1 and CDR2 from the germline V gene are SGDLS and YYNGEE. The ends were cut back, 3 bases at V and 0 bases at J, with 13 bases in the middle. CDR3 in DNA: TGTGCCAGCAGCGGAAAACTAGCCGACTCCTACAATGAGCAGTTCTTC. It is translated as CASSGKLADSYNEQFF.

This chain links TRBV28 with TRBJ1-5, with TRBD1 as a possible D gene (6 bases). The CDR3 contains 18 residues. Germline CDR1 is MDHEN and CDR2 is SYDVKM. V shed 5 bases and J shed 0 bases, with 20 bases lying between them. In DNA form, the CDR3 reads TGTGCCAGCAGTGGGGACACCCTGAGGCCCACTAGCAATCAGCCCCAGCATTTT. Protein sequence: CASSGDTLRPTSNQPQHF.

The chain carries TRBV28 and TRBJ1-2; 7 bases align to TRBD1. Germline V gene sequence: CDR1 MDHEN, CDR2 SYDVKM. Germline trimming cut 3 bases from V and 0 bases from J; bases unmatched to any gene: 4. There are 15 residues in the CDR3. CDR3 in amino acids: CASSFSRGTNYGYTF. CDR3 nucleotide sequence: TGTGCCAGCAGTTTTAGCAGGGGGACTAACTATGGCTACACCTTC.

The chain carries TRBV7-8 and TRBJ2-2, with 7 bases aligning to TRBD2. CDR1 SGHVS and CDR2 FQNEAQ come from the germline V gene. This CDR3 is built from 15 residues. The trim removed 4 bases at V and 5 bases at J, leaving 7 bases unmatched. The CDR3 DNA reads as TGTGCCAGCAGCTCCAGCGGGATGGGGACCGGGGAGCTGTTTTTT. Translating gives CASSSSGMGTGELFF.

This clone has a handful of counts. This chain links TRBV11-2 with TRBJ2-3; TRBD2 aligns across 11 bases. This CDR3 comprises 17 residues. Germline loops: CDR1 SGHAT, CDR2 FQNNGV. The ends lost 2 bases at V and 0 bases at J; junction bases unmatched: 4. CDR3 bases: TGTGCCAGCAGCTTATGGGCTAGCGGGAGGAGCACAGATACGCAGTATTTT. Translated: CASSLWASGRSTDTQYF. Full variable domain (missing parts from reference TRBV11-2 and TRBJ2-3): EAGVAQSPRYKIIEKRQSVAFWCNPISGHATLYWYQQILGQGPKLLIQFQNNGVVDDSQLPKDRFSAERLKGVDSTLKIQPAKLEDSAVYLCASSLWASGRSTDTQYFGPGTRLTVL.

The chain recombines TRBV27 with TRBJ2-2, with 13 bases lining up with TRBD2. Trimming removed 7 bases from V and 5 bases from J; junction bases left unmatched: 16. Per germline, CDR1 MNHEY and CDR2 SMNVEV (reference sequence). This CDR3 has 19 amino acids. CDR3 sequence reads: CASTLMPGLAGSNTGELFF. The CDR3 coding sequence is TGTGCCAGCACTCTAATGCCGGGACTAGCGGGGAGTAATACCGGGGAGCTGTTTTTT.

This sequence joins TRBV28 and TRBJ1-4; D not certain. CDR1 and CDR2 from the germline V gene are MDHEN and SYDVKM. V was clipped by 2 bases and J by 0 bases, with 4 bases between them. The CDR3 is made up of 14 amino acids. The CDR3 DNA reads TGTGCCAGCAGTTTAAGACCAACTAATGAAAAACTGTTTTTT. It yields the protein CASSLRPTNEKLFF. Filled out from reference TRBV28 and TRBJ1-4, the complete variable domain reads DVKVTQSSRYLVKRTGEKVFLECVQDMDHENMFWYRQDPGLGLRLIYFSYDVKMKEKGDIPEGYSVSREKKERFSLILESASTNQTSMYLCASSLRPTNEKLFFGSGTQLSVL.

The chain employs TRBV10-3 and TRBJ2-7; tentative D call: TRBD1 (6 bases). Trimming left V 0 bases short and J 3 bases short, with 12 bases between. CDR1 ENHRY and CDR2 SYGVKD come from the germline V gene. The CDR3 runs to 15 residues. The CDR3: CAISESGTLHYEQYF. In DNA form, the CDR3 reads TGTGCCATCAGTGAGTCTGGGACACTCCACTACGAGCAGTACTTC.

V usage is TRBV7-9 and J usage is TRBJ1-1, with TRBD1 matching over 9 bases. The CDR3 extends over 14 amino acids. The germline V gene has CDR1 SEHNR and CDR2 FQNEAQ (reference sequence). With 0 bases clipped from V and 9 bases from J, the junction kept 5 bases outside the gene matches. CDR3 nucleotides: TGTGCCAGCAGCTTAGCAACCGGGACAGGGAAAGCTTTCTTT. Its protein is CASSLATGTGKAFF.

This chain uses TRBV10-3 with TRBJ1-2; D is perhaps TRBD1 (5 bases). V lost 2 bases and J lost 4, with 11 bases in between. Germline CDR1 ENHRY, CDR2 SYGVKD. The CDR3 has 14 residues. The CDR3 coding sequence is TGTGCCATCAGTGAGGCTGGGACGGTCTATGGCTACACCTTC. This translates into CAISEAGTVYGYTF.

This clone has just a few counts. The rearrangement links TRBV5-8 to TRBJ2-7, with D possibly matching TRBD1 (5 bases). Trimming took 6 bases from V and 1 from J, leaving 17 bases between them. The CDR3 has 15 residues. The germline V gene has CDR1 SGHTS and CDR2 YDEGEE. The CDR3: CASNPGQGLSYEQYF. CDR3 sequence (DNA): TGTGCCAGCAACCCTGGGCAGGGCTTATCCTACGAGCAGTACTTC.

This sequence joins TRBV6-6 and TRBJ2-3, with D uncertain. Per germline, CDR1 MNHNY and CDR2 SVGAGI (reference sequence). V was shortened by 6 bases and J by 1 base, with 2 bases between the two germline ends. The CDR3 has 11 residues. The CDR3 DNA follows: TGTGCCAGCAGACGCACAGATACGCAGTATTTT. Its translation: CASRRTDTQYF.

J is TRBJ2-5 and V is TRBV5-4; TRBD1 might be the D (6 bases). The CDR3 contains 11 residues. V was pared by 0 bases and J by 10 bases, with 7 bases between. In germline, CDR1 is SGHNT, CDR2 YYREEE (reference sequence). This CDR3 reads CASSLVRGQYF. CDR3 DNA sequence: TGTGCCAGCAGCTTGGTCAGGGGCCAGTACTTC.

The V and J genes are TRBV6-5 and TRBJ2-7, with D possibly being TRBD2 (5 bases). Trimming cost V 5 bases and J 0 bases, with 11 bases left between them. CDR1 is MNHEY and CDR2 is SVGAGI in the germline V gene. The CDR3 is made up of 14 amino acids. CDR3 DNA sequence: TGTGCCAGCAGTCAGCGGATCTACTCCTACGAGCAGTACTTC. This gives the protein CASSQRIYSYEQYF.

A single count supports this clone. The chain has TRBV6-1 and TRBJ2-7; either TRBD1 or TRBD2 may fit D (7 bases each). This CDR3 contains 14 residues. V lost 7 bases to trimming and J lost 1 base, with 14 bases between them. Germline V gives CDR1 MNHNS, CDR2 SASEGT. The CDR3 loop reads CASIHQGGSYEQYF. The DNA of the CDR3 is TGTGCCAGCATCCACCAGGGGGGGTCCTACGAGCAGTACTTC.

The chain carries TRBV6-5 and TRBJ2-5, with D uncertain. The CDR3 consists of 13 residues. CDR1 is MNHEY and CDR2 is SVGAGI in the germline V gene. V gave up 4 bases and J gave up 3 bases, with 9 bases separating them. The CDR3 sequence: CASSLGPEETQYF. Here the CDR3 DNA reads TGTGCCAGCAGTTTAGGACCCGAAGAGACCCAGTACTTC.

This clone was seen a single time. This chain links TRBV7-9 with TRBJ2-7; D is unclear. Looked up from germline, CDR1 is SEHNR and CDR2 is FQNEAQ (reference sequence). This CDR3 is 19 amino acids long. Trimming stripped 2 bases from V and 2 bases from J, with 25 bases between. CDR3 sequence (DNA): TGTGCCAGCAGCTTAATAGGAGCTTCCCCCCTTCCTCCTACCTACGAGCAGTACTTC. Translating it yields CASSLIGASPLPPTYEQYF.

The V gene is TRBV4-3, the J gene TRBJ2-7; D is uncertain. Germline-derived CDR1 and CDR2 are LGHNA and YSLEER. V was trimmed by 0 bases and J by 3 bases, leaving 9 bases between them. The CDR3 consists of 14 residues. The CDR3 DNA reads as TGCGCCAGCAGCCAAGATCCGAGCGTCTACGAGCAGTACTTC. Translation: CASSQDPSVYEQYF.

This clone was counted once. The chain joins TRBV18 to TRBJ2-3; unclear D gene. This CDR3 region has 14 residues. CDR1 KGHSH and CDR2 LQKENI come from the germline V gene. V was trimmed by 3 bases and J by 0 bases, leaving 7 bases between them. CDR3 bases: TGTGCCAGCTCACCTATCGGGAGCACAGATACGCAGTATTTT. As protein: CASSPIGSTDTQYF.

The chain links TRBV6-5 to TRBJ2-7; 7 positions match TRBD2. The V segment lost 7 bases and the J segment 6 bases; nucleotides outside the gene matches: 12. Germline lookup yields CDR1 MNHEY and CDR2 SVGAGI. The CDR3 covers 14 residues. CDR3 sequence: CASTTGGIFGEQYF. The CDR3 region has the DNA TGTGCCAGCACCACGGGGGGAATTTTTGGCGAGCAGTACTTC.

The V gene is TRBV4-3, the J gene TRBJ1-1; no clear D. Germline lookup yields CDR1 LGHNA and CDR2 YSLEER. V was cut by 0 bases and J by 4 bases, with 12 bases left in between. This CDR3 contains 15 residues. In DNA form, the CDR3 reads TGCGCCAGCAGCCAAGATCTTGGGGTGTCCACTGAAGCTTTCTTT. This codes for CASSQDLGVSTEAFF.